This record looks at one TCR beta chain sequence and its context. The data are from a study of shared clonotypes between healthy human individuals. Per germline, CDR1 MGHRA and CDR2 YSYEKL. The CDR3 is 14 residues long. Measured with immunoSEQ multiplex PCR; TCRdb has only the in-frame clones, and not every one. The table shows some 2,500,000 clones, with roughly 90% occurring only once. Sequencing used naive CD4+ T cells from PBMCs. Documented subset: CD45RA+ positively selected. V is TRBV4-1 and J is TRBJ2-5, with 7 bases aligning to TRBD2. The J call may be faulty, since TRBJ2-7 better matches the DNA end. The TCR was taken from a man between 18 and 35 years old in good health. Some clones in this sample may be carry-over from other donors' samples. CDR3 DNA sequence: TGCGCCAGCAGCCAAGGGACTAGTAACTACGAGCAGTACTTC. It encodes CASSQGTSNYEQYF.